This passage covers 22 T cell receptor beta chains from one sample sequenced in a study of radiation and T cells in renal cell carcinoma. The time point is: blood 2 weeks post-SBRT. Treatment noted: 15 Gy SBRT to primary tumor, nephrectomy 4 weeks later. This table comes from immunoSEQ multiplex PCR, and its TCRdb copy is limited to in-frame clones, with some not included. The table has about 120,000 clones, about four fifths seen once. The sequencing here drew on blood, taken from a patient whose treatment included radiotherapy and nephrectomy. These receptors were collected from a man between 45 and 60 years old with renal cell carcinoma.

The chain uses TRBV19 and TRBJ2-3; 8 bases fit TRBD2. With V trimmed by 6 bases and J by 8 bases, 13 bases remained unmatched. CDR1 and CDR2 (germline): LNHDA, SQIVND (reference sequence). This CDR3 spans 15 amino acids. The CDR3 region is CASSWASGSRGTQYF. The CDR3 bases are TGTGCCAGTAGCTGGGCGAGCGGGAGTCGGGGTACGCAGTATTTT.

The sample holds one count of this clone. The chain carries TRBV19 and TRBJ1-3; 8 positions agree with TRBD1. The CDR3 loop spans 16 amino acids. Per the germline V gene, CDR1 is LNHDA and CDR2 is SQIVND (reference sequence). The junction had 8 bases not matched to a gene; V was cut back by 5 bases and J by 2 bases. The CDR3 nucleotides are TGTGCCAGTAGTTCTGCCGGGACAGGCACTGGAAACACCATATATTTT. Encoded protein: CASSSAGTGTGNTIYF.

This chain connects TRBV2 to TRBJ2-3, with D unclear. The CDR3 spans 14 residues. V was pared by 2 bases and J by 5 bases, with 11 bases between. Per germline, CDR1 SNHLY and CDR2 FYNNEI. CDR3 DNA sequence: TGTGCCAGCAGTGAACTAACCGTCCAAGATACGCAGTATTTT. Translating gives CASSELTVQDTQYF.

In DNA, the CDR3 is TGTGCCAGCAGCGCAGAACTCCAAGAGACCCAGTACTTC. Amino acid sequence: CASSAELQETQYF. The chain links TRBV2 to TRBJ2-5; D gene uncertain. CDR1 and CDR2 from the germline V gene are SNHLY and FYNNEI. V dropped 6 bases and J dropped 1 base, with 9 bases sitting between them. The CDR3 contains 13 residues.

The sample holds one count of this clone. The V and J genes are TRBV6-1 and TRBJ2-5, with 7 bases fitting TRBD2. CDR1 and CDR2 from the germline V gene are MNHNS and SASEGT. V shed 1 base and J 4 bases; nucleotides not matched to a gene: 6. The CDR3 consists of 15 residues. The CDR3 DNA is TGTGCCAGCAGTGAAGGGGGAGGGTCGCGAGAGACCCAGTACTTC. As protein: CASSEGGGSRETQYF.

This chain connects TRBV5-6 to TRBJ2-7; 9 bases are shared with TRBD2. The CDR3 is 16 amino acids. With 4 bases clipped from V and 0 bases from J, the junction kept 8 bases outside the gene matches. From germline, CDR1 is SGHDT and CDR2 YYEEEE. CDR3 bases: TGTGCCAGCAGCAACACTGGACTAGCGAACTCCTACGAGCAGTACTTC. This sequence encodes CASSNTGLANSYEQYF. The full variable domain, its missing parts supplied by reference TRBV5-6 and TRBJ2-7, is DAGVTQSPTHLIKTRGQQVTLRCSPKSGHDTVSWYQQALGQGPQFIFQYYEEEERQRGNFPDRFSGHQFPNYSSELNVNALLLGDSALYLCASSNTGLANSYEQYFGPGTRLTVT.

The chain joins TRBV28 to TRBJ2-2; D is ambiguous. The germline CDR1 and CDR2 sequences are MDHEN and SYDVKM. Trimming stripped 4 bases from V and 1 base from J, with 10 bases between. The CDR3 has 15 residues. CDR3 coding DNA: TGTGCCAGCAGTTCCCAAAACTGGAACACCGGGGAGCTGTTTTTT. Translating it yields CASSSQNWNTGELFF.

V gene TRBV9 combines with J gene TRBJ1-3, with D possibly TRBD1 on 6 matching bases. Germline V gives CDR1 SGDLS, CDR2 YYNGEE. The CDR3 spans 18 residues. Trimming pared 0 bases from V and 2 bases from J, leaving 18 bases between. The CDR3 spells CASSVEFQGMEAGNTIYF. For the CDR3, the DNA is TGTGCCAGCAGCGTAGAGTTCCAGGGGATGGAAGCTGGAAACACCATATATTTT.

The V and J genes are TRBV2 and TRBJ2-3; D possibly corresponds to TRBD2 (5 bases). The CDR3 loop spans 15 amino acids. Germline V gives CDR1 SNHLY, CDR2 FYNNEI. V lost 2 bases, J lost 9 bases, and 18 bases lay in between. The CDR3 nucleotides read TGTGCCAGCAGTGAATGGCAACTAGAACTATCCACGCAGTATTTT. This codes for CASSEWQLELSTQYF.

The CDR3 is CASSLGAGTLTDTQYF. CDR3 in DNA: TGTGCCAGCAGCTTAGGTGCCGGGACCCTCACAGATACGCAGTATTTT. V and J are TRBV7-3 and TRBJ2-3; D may correspond to TRBD1 or TRBD2 (5 bases each). CDR3 length: 16 amino acids. Germline V gene sequence: CDR1 SGHTA, CDR2 FQGTGA. The V end was cut by 2 bases, the J end by 2 bases, with 14 bases between.

To note about this clone: One end of the junction is discordant with germline, which a read error may explain. This chain uses TRBV7-7 with TRBJ2-5; D is possibly TRBD1 or TRBD2 (6 bases each). CDR1 is SSHAT, CDR2 FNYEAQ, per germline (reference sequence). The CDR3 has 16 residues. CDR3 residues: CASSKGGGGDQETQYF. As DNA, the CDR3 is TGTGCTAGCAGCAAGGGGGGCGGAGGAGACCAAGAGACCCAGTACTTC. The variable domain in full, completed from reference TRBV7-7 and TRBJ2-5, reads GAGVSQSPRYKVTKRGQDVTLRCDPISSHATLYWYQQALGQGPEFLTYFNYEAQPDKSGLPSDRFSAERPEGSISTLTIQRTEQRDSAMYRCASSKGGGGDQETQYFGPGTRLLVL.

This clone was observed once. The V and J genes are TRBV25-1 and TRBJ2-1; D ambiguous. This CDR3 region has 13 residues. The V gene's germline CDR1 is MGHDK and CDR2 SYGVNS. Trimming stripped 8 bases from V and 4 bases from J, with 12 bases between. The CDR3 is CASGKSAYNEQFF. The DNA of the CDR3 is TGTGCCAGCGGAAAAAGCGCATACAATGAGCAGTTCTTC.

The CDR3 nucleotides read TGTGCCAGTAGTGGGCAGACTCAAGAGACCCAGTACTTC. This encodes CASSGQTQETQYF. The rearrangement links TRBV19 to TRBJ2-5; D not certain. In germline, CDR1 is LNHDA, CDR2 SQIVND (reference sequence). V was shortened by 5 bases and J by 2 bases, with 9 bases between the two germline ends. CDR3 size: 13 residues.

The chain joins TRBV5-4 to TRBJ2-5; D is possibly TRBD1 (6 bases). CDR3 length: 15 residues. Trimming pared 6 bases from V and 11 bases from J, leaving 26 bases between. The V gene's germline CDR1 is SGHNT and CDR2 YYREEE (reference sequence). This CDR3 reads CASTTAGTPLEEQYF. The CDR3 DNA sequence: TGTGCCAGCACCACGGCCGGGACACCCCTCGAGGAGCAGTACTTC.

This clone was seen a few times. The V call is TRBV28, the J call TRBJ2-3; 8 bases fit TRBD2. The V gene's germline CDR1 is MDHEN and CDR2 SYDVKM. The CDR3 spans 17 residues. Germline trimming cut 5 bases from V and 2 bases from J; bases unmatched to any gene: 12. CDR3 bases: TGTGCCAGCAGTCCACCTCCAGGACTAGCCAACACAGATACGCAGTATTTT. Amino acids: CASSPPPGLANTDTQYF.

The chain uses TRBV18 and TRBJ2-5; D is perhaps TRBD2 (6 bases). The germline CDR1 and CDR2 sequences are KGHSH and LQKENI. V lost 3 bases and J 2 bases, leaving 19 bases between the germline ends. The CDR3 spans 17 residues. CDR3 loop: CASSPTFEAGRQETQYF. For the CDR3, the DNA is TGTGCCAGCTCACCGACCTTCGAGGCGGGAAGGCAAGAGACCCAGTACTTC.

V and J are TRBV7-6 and TRBJ1-1, with D tentatively TRBD1 (5 bases). Trimming left V 2 bases short and J 4 bases short, with 17 bases between. The CDR3 length is 16 residues. From germline, CDR1 is SGHVS and CDR2 FNYEAQ. This CDR3 is CASSLIPGAGGTEAFF. CDR3 DNA: TGTGCCAGCAGCTTAATCCCCGGGGCTGGGGGCACTGAAGCTTTCTTT.

The J gene is TRBJ2-3, the V gene TRBV6-5; 7 positions match TRBD1. Germline-derived CDR1 and CDR2 are MNHEY and SVGAGI. The trim removed 8 bases at V and 2 bases at J, leaving 4 bases unmatched. The CDR3 is 13 residues long. The CDR3 bases are TGTGCCAGCGGGACAGCACTCACAGATACGCAGTATTTT. As protein: CASGTALTDTQYF.

This sequence joins TRBV30 and TRBJ2-7; 12 bases align to TRBD2. The CDR3 extends over 13 amino acids. Germline V gene lookup returns CDR1 GTSNPN and CDR2 SVGIG (reference sequence). V shed 5 bases and J 9 bases; nucleotides not matched to a gene: 8. The CDR3 bases are TGTGCCTGGGAACTAGCGGGGGGAGCAGGGCAGTACTTC. This codes for CAWELAGGAGQYF.

V usage is TRBV5-6 and J usage is TRBJ1-4; 8 nucleotides line up with TRBD1. V lost 4 bases and J lost 10; bases outside the gene matches: 9. The CDR3 loop spans 14 amino acids. The germline CDR1 and CDR2 sequences are SGHDT and YYEEEE. CDR3 in amino acids: CASSLTGARGKLFF. In DNA, the CDR3 is TGTGCCAGCAGCCTGACAGGGGCGCGGGGAAAACTGTTTTTT.

This chain joins TRBV10-3 and TRBJ1-1; D not resolved. Per the germline V gene, CDR1 is ENHRY and CDR2 is SYGVKD. The CDR3 spans 13 residues. Between the trimmed V and J ends, which lost 8 bases and 2 bases, there was a span of 12 bases. CDR3 in DNA: TGTGCCATCCGGGGTTCAGGCAACACTGAAGCTTTCTTT. Amino acids: CAIRGSGNTEAFF.

This clone was observed a few times. This chain uses TRBV14 with TRBJ1-1, with 7 nucleotides matching TRBD1. The germline V gene encodes CDR1 SGHDN and CDR2 FVKESK. Trimming took 4 bases from V and 2 from J; bases not matched to a gene: 10. CDR3 length: 16 amino acids. CDR3 amino acids: CASSLLGPGGNTEAFF. The DNA of the CDR3 is TGTGCCAGCAGCCTCCTGGGCCCAGGGGGTAACACTGAAGCTTTCTTT.